A selection of T cell receptor beta chains follows, all from one sample in a study of cytomegalovirus exposure and HLA in healthy donors. TCRdb's copy holds only in-frame clones and misses some; the assay was immunoSEQ multiplex PCR. The sample carries a few hundred thousand clones, about 83% recorded once. Sequencing was carried out using PBMCs. These receptors were taken from a girl between 10 and 17 years old in good health and CMV-seronegative. Each CDR3 is given with its conserved first and last residue. A D gene is named only where the DNA matches it firmly. Size tells how often a clone was seen (once, few, many) or the class of an expanded clone, and some rows leave it out.

>-|TRBJ2-3|TRBV28|TRBD2
TGTGCCAGCAGTTTAGCCTCTCTAGCGGGAGGGCCTTTACGAACAGATACGCAGTATTTT
CASSLASLAGGPLRTDTQYF
>-|TRBJ1-2|TRBV5-1|TRBD1
TGCGCCAGCAGCTTGGAGGGACAGGGGGACGGCTACACCTTC
CASSLEGQGDGYTF
>-|TRBJ1-5|TRBV6-5|TRBD1
TGTGCCAGCAGTTTGGACAGGGGATTTGGTCAGCCCCAGCATTTT
CASSLDRGFGQPQHF
>-|TRBJ2-7|TRBV19|TRBD1
TGTGCCAGTAGTATAGGGACAGGACCCTACGAGCAGTACTTC
CASSIGTGPYEQYF
>-|TRBJ2-2|TRBV5-1|TRBD2
TGCGCCAGCACCAGGACTAGCGGAACCCCCGGGGAGCTGTTTTTT
CASTRTSGTPGELFF
>-|TRBJ2-5|TRBV27|-
TGTGCCAGCAGACCAAACAGGGACCAGACCCAGTACTTC
CASRPNRDQTQYF
>-|TRBJ1-1|TRBV7-8|-
TGTGCCAGCAGCTTAGGCTCGGTCACTGAAGCTTTCTTT
CASSLGSVTEAFF
>few|TRBJ2-3|TRBV28|-
TGTGCCAGCAAAATACAGGCCACAGATACGCAGTATTTT
CASKIQATDTQYF
>-|TRBJ2-1|TRBV28|-
TGTGCCAGCAGTCAACCCCGGGTGGTCTCCTACAATGAGCAGTTCTTC
CASSQPRVVSYNEQFF
>-|TRBJ1-2|TRBV15|-
TGTGCCACCAGCAGAGATCGGGGGTTGGGAGGGGGTGGCTATGGCTACACCTTC
CATSRDRGLGGGGYGYTF
>-|TRBJ1-1|TRBV4-2|-
TGTGCCAGCAGCCGCGGGGGGGGCGGTTATATGAACACTGAAGCTTTCTTT
CASSRGGGGYMNTEAFF
>-|TRBJ1-2|TRBV4-1|TRBD1
TGCGCCAGCAGCCAAAAACGGGACAGCTTATTAAACTATGGCTACACCTTC
CASSQKRDSLLNYGYTF
>-|TRBJ1-2|TRBV9|-
TGTGCCAGCAGCAAAAACAGGGAGGGCTACACCTTC
CASSKNREGYTF
>once|TRBJ1-5|TRBV19|-
TGTGCCAGTAGTCGCGACAGGACGGCGGGCAATCAGCCCCAGCATTTT
CASSRDRTAGNQPQHF
>-|TRBJ2-1|TRBV10-3|-
TGTGCCATCAGTGGAGGGGGTGGGGAGCAGTTCTTC
CAISGGGGEQFF
>-|TRBJ1-1|TRBV7-9|-
TGTGCCAGCAGCTTAGGTGGTGCGGGGGCGCGCACTGAAGCTTTCTTT
CASSLGGAGARTEAFF
>few|TRBJ1-2|TRBV6-5|TRBD1
TGTGCCAGCAGTAATCAACAGGGGTACGACTATGGCTACACCTTC
CASSNQQGYDYGYTF
>-|TRBJ2-7|TRBV28|TRBD1
TGTGCCAGCAGAGAGGGGGCCTCATACGAGCAGTACTTC
CASREGASYEQYF
>-|TRBJ2-6|TRBV11-2|-
TGTGCCAGCAGCGCGCGGTCTGGGGCCAACGTCCTGACTTTC
CASSARSGANVLTF
>-|TRBJ2-2|TRBV7-6|-
TGTGCCAGCAGCTTAGCAGGCGGGACCGGGGAGCTGTTTTTT
CASSLAGGTGELFF
>-|TRBJ2-1|TRBV27|TRBD1
TGTGCCAGCACTCTGACGAGACAGGGTATCAATGAGCAGTTCTTC
CASTLTRQGINEQFF
>once|TRBJ2-2|TRBV11-1|-
TGTGCCAGCAGGACAGAGAACACCGGGGAGCTGTTTTTT
CASRTENTGELFF
>-|TRBJ1-6|TRBV28|TRBD1
TGTGCCACTAGACAGGGGGAGTCTGAGGCTTCACCCCTCCACTTT
CATRQGESEASPLHF
>-|TRBJ2-5|TRBV2|-
TGTGCCAGCAGTGAAGATCGGGGATCTCCGGCTCAAGAGACCCAGTACTTC
CASSEDRGSPAQETQYF
>-|TRBJ1-3|TRBV6-5|-
TGTGCCAGCAGGAGGGGGAACTCTGGAAACACCATATATTTT
CASRRGNSGNTIYF
>-|TRBJ1-2|TRBV29-1|-
TGCAGCGTTGAAGTCGCCGCATCTACTAACTATGGCTACACCTTC
CSVEVAASTNYGYTF
>-|TRBJ1-1|TRBV19|TRBD1
TGTGCCAGTAGCCTGGACAGGGTCACTGAAGCTTTCTTT
CASSLDRVTEAFF
>-|TRBJ1-2|TRBV5-1|TRBD1
TGCGCCAGCAGCTTAACGGGACAGGGGCCGGGCCTGGGGGGCTACACCTTC
CASSLTGQGPGLGGYTF
>-|TRBJ1-4|TRBV5-1|-
TGCGCCAGCAGCTTGAGGGCAGGGTTTGATGAAAAACTGTTTTTT
CASSLRAGFDEKLFF
>-|TRBJ2-7|TRBV28|TRBD2
TGTGCCAGCAGTACAGCGGGAGGAGGACTTTACGAGCAGTACTTC
CASSTAGGGLYEQYF
>-|TRBJ2-5|TRBV27|TRBD1
TGTGCCAGCAGTAGCTTCCGGGACAGCCAAGAGACCCAGTACTTC
CASSSFRDSQETQYF
>-|TRBJ1-3|TRBV28|TRBD1
TGTGCCAGCAGTTCCCGGGACAGGTACTCTGGAAACACCATATATTTT
CASSSRDRYSGNTIYF
>-|TRBJ1-1|TRBV5-1|-
TGCGCCAGCAGCTTGGGTGAGAGGGCGGGCTCCACTGAAGCTTTCTTT
CASSLGERAGSTEAFF
>-|TRBJ1-1|TRBV7-2|TRBD1
TGTGCCAGCAGCTTAGTCGTCGGGACAGCTTTGAACACTGAAGCTTTCTTT
CASSLVVGTALNTEAFF
>-|TRBJ2-1|TRBV5-8|TRBD2
TGTGCCAGCAGCTTAGGGACTAGCGCCTTCAATGAGCAGTTCTTC
CASSLGTSAFNEQFF
>once|TRBJ1-2|TRBV18|-
TGTGCCAGCTCACCTCGCCAGAGGAACTATGGCTACACCTTC
CASSPRQRNYGYTF
>-|TRBJ2-7|TRBV25-1|TRBD1
TGTGCCAGCAGAGGGACAGGGGGCGACGAGCAGTACTTC
CASRGTGGDEQYF
>once|TRBJ1-2|TRBV6-1|-
TGTGCCAGCAGAACAGGGAATGCTCTTCCTGGCTACACCTTC
CASRTGNALPGYTF
>-|TRBJ2-3|TRBV4-3|-
TGCGCCAGCAGCCAATTAGCCCAGACGATAGATACGCAGTATTTT
CASSQLAQTIDTQYF
>-|TRBJ1-5|TRBV18|TRBD1
TGTGCCAGCTCACTCACGGGACAGGGAAGTGGAAGCAATCAGCCCCAGCATTTT
CASSLTGQGSGSNQPQHF
>-|TRBJ2-7|TRBV27|-
TGTGCCAGCAGTTTTGCGACAGGACCATACGAGCAGTACTTC
CASSFATGPYEQYF